Shown below are 29 T cell receptor beta chains from a single sample sequenced in a study of T cell responses to AZD1222 COVID-19 vaccine. Assay used: immunoSEQ multiplex PCR; TCRdb lists only in-frame clones, some missing. Altogether some 140,000 clones are present, more than 75% being singletons, with the ten largest covering 18%. Sequencing used peripheral blood, obtained on day 0 of AZD1222 vaccination. All receptors come from an adult in good health.

This chain links TRBV6-5 with TRBJ1-1; TRBD1 aligns across 8 bases. V gave up 6 bases and J gave up 7 bases; unmatched junction bases: 13. The CDR3 totals 15 residues. CDR1 and CDR2 from the germline V gene are MNHEY and SVGAGI. The CDR3 nucleotides are TGTGCCAGCAGGCCGCGGGACAGGCCCCGGGGTGAAGCTTTCTTT. This codes for CASRPRDRPRGEAFF.

This rearrangement joins TRBV4-2 to TRBJ2-7; possible D gene TRBD1, 5 bases. Germline assignment: CDR1 LGHNA and CDR2 YNFKEQ. This CDR3 has 13 residues. The ends were cut back, 5 bases at V and 3 bases at J, with 11 bases in the middle. The CDR3 DNA sequence: TGTGCCAGCAGCTTGGGCAGGGTCTACGAGCAGTACTTC. Translating it yields CASSLGRVYEQYF.

This rearrangement joins TRBV19 to TRBJ1-1; TRBD1 matches 7 bases. CDR1 is LNHDA and CDR2 is SQIVND in the germline V gene (reference sequence). The ends lost 3 bases at V and 4 bases at J; junction bases unmatched: 8. The CDR3 has 15 amino acids. This chain's CDR3 is CASSIIEQGSTEAFF. The CDR3 DNA sequence: TGTGCCAGTAGTATTATAGAACAGGGGAGCACTGAAGCTTTCTTT.

The V and J genes are TRBV5-6 and TRBJ1-4; D is uncertain. The germline V and J ends were trimmed by 0 bases and 3 bases, with 6 bases remaining between them. Germline CDR1 SGHDT, CDR2 YYEEEE. This CDR3 region has 14 residues. This CDR3 is CASSLETANEKLFF. CDR3 DNA sequence: TGTGCCAGCAGCTTGGAAACAGCTAATGAAAAACTGTTTTTT. Drawing the rest from reference TRBV5-6 and TRBJ1-4, the complete variable domain is DAGVTQSPTHLIKTRGQQVTLRCSPKSGHDTVSWYQQALGQGPQFIFQYYEEEERQRGNFPDRFSGHQFPNYSSELNVNALLLGDSALYLCASSLETANEKLFFGSGTQLSVL.

This clone was seen a single time. This chain connects TRBV5-4 to TRBJ1-2; tentatively, D is TRBD1 (5 bases). Trimming left V 1 base short and J 8 bases short, with 15 bases between. The CDR3 runs to 14 residues. Germline assignment: CDR1 SGHNT and CDR2 YYREEE (reference sequence). This CDR3 is CASSLIQGLGGYTF. CDR3 in DNA: TGTGCCAGCAGCTTGATCCAGGGCTTGGGGGGCTACACCTTC.

The chain uses TRBV3-1 (or the pseudogene TRBV3-2) and TRBJ2-3; 15 bases align to TRBD2. After removal of 3 bases from V and 14 bases from J, the junction contained 3 bases not matched to a gene. Germline-derived CDR1 and CDR2 are LGHDT and YNNKEL (reference sequence). The CDR3 consists of 13 residues. DNA of the CDR3: TGTGCCAGCAGCCATGAGGGACTAGCGGGAGGGTATTTT. Translation: CASSHEGLAGGYF.

The genes are TRBV27 and TRBJ1-1; D gene unclear. V was trimmed by 6 bases and J by 1 base, leaving 15 bases between them. The germline CDR1 and CDR2 sequences are MNHEY and SMNVEV (reference sequence). This CDR3 has 15 amino acids. CDR3 nucleotides: TGTGCCAGCAGGCGGAGCAGCCTTAGGAACACTGAAGCTTTCTTT. Amino acids: CASRRSSLRNTEAFF.

The chain joins TRBV2 to TRBJ1-3; D possibly corresponds to TRBD1 (5 bases). The CDR3 is made up of 14 amino acids. Germline CDR1 is SNHLY and CDR2 is FYNNEI. Trimming removed 10 bases from V and 7 bases from J, with 20 bases in between. The CDR3 DNA follows: TGTGCCACCCTTAACCCGGGACGGCGGAACACCATATATTTT. Residues: CATLNPGRRNTIYF.

This rearrangement joins TRBV3-1 (or the pseudogene TRBV3-2) to TRBJ1-2; D is perhaps TRBD1 (6 bases). The CDR3 loop spans 14 amino acids. V was shortened by 7 bases and J by 0 bases, with 12 bases between the two germline ends. Per the germline V gene, CDR1 is LGHDT and CDR2 is YNNKEL (reference sequence). CDR3: CASNLGQSNYGYTF. The CDR3 region has the DNA TGTGCCAGCAACCTCGGACAGTCTAACTATGGCTACACCTTC.

The V and J genes are TRBV10-3 and TRBJ1-4; TRBD1 matches 12 bases. V shed 0 bases, J shed 8 bases, and the junction held 13 bases outside the gene matches. Per germline, CDR1 ENHRY and CDR2 SYGVKD. The CDR3 is 19 residues long. CDR3 sequence reads: CAISESGTGGAWDREKLFF. The CDR3 bases are TGTGCCATCAGTGAGTCCGGGACAGGGGGCGCGTGGGATCGGGAAAAACTGTTTTTT.

This clone was seen only a few times. The CDR3 protein is CASTWTDTGELFF. The CDR3 DNA is TGTGCCAGCACCTGGACAGACACCGGGGAGCTGTTTTTT. V gene TRBV7-9 combines with J gene TRBJ2-2, with a weak D call TRBD1 (6 bases). CDR3 length: 13 residues. Germline assignment: CDR1 SEHNR and CDR2 FQNEAQ (reference sequence). V dropped 7 bases and J dropped 3 bases, with 9 bases sitting between them.

V usage is TRBV9 and J usage is TRBJ2-2; the D is unclear. The V end lost 0 bases, the J end lost 4 bases, and 13 bases lay between the germline ends. The CDR3 spans 16 residues. Per germline, CDR1 SGDLS and CDR2 YYNGEE. The CDR3 spells CASSVVPGPGTGELFF. In nucleotides, the CDR3 is TGTGCCAGCAGCGTAGTTCCGGGCCCGGGCACCGGGGAGCTGTTTTTT.

The rearrangement links TRBV5-4 to TRBJ2-1; maybe TRBD2 (5 bases). V was cut by 4 bases and J by 4 bases, with 12 bases left in between. The germline gives CDR1 SGHNT, CDR2 YYREEE (reference sequence). The CDR3 consists of 14 residues. The CDR3: CASSVDFTYNEQFF. DNA of the CDR3: TGTGCCAGCAGCGTGGACTTCACATACAATGAGCAGTTCTTC.

The chain is built from TRBV27 and TRBJ2-1; the match to TRBD1 covers 9 bases. The CDR3 contains 14 residues. The V and J ends lost 2 bases and 7 bases, in that order; junction bases with no gene match: 3. Germline-derived CDR1 and CDR2 are MNHEY and SMNVEV (reference sequence). Here the CDR3 reads CASSLGTGNNEQFF. In DNA form, the CDR3 reads TGTGCCAGCAGTTTAGGGACAGGGAATAATGAGCAGTTCTTC.

The chain recombines TRBV5-1 with TRBJ1-2, with D tentatively TRBD1 (6 bases). This CDR3 has 13 residues. Germline CDR1 and CDR2: SGHRS and YFSETQ. Trimming pared 0 bases from V and 10 bases from J, leaving 13 bases between. CDR3 sequence reads: CASSLGGDRTYTF. CDR3 coding DNA: TGCGCCAGCAGCTTGGGGGGTGACAGGACCTACACCTTC.

The count of this clone is one. The chain recombines TRBV20-1 with TRBJ1-1, with D possibly matching TRBD1 (5 bases). The CDR3 contains 11 residues. Between the trimmed V and J ends, which lost 5 bases and 12 bases, there was a span of 16 bases. The V gene's germline CDR1 is DFQATT and CDR2 SNEGSKA (reference sequence). CDR3 protein: CSAQGVRRTFF. The CDR3 DNA reads TGCAGTGCTCAGGGAGTACGAAGAACTTTCTTT.

V usage is TRBV19 and J usage is TRBJ1-6; TRBD1 is a possible D gene (6 bases). Germline CDR1 and CDR2: LNHDA and SQIVND (reference sequence). CDR3 size: 13 residues. V lost 5 bases and J lost 10, with 12 bases in between. The CDR3 coding sequence is TGTGCCAGTAGTTTAGGACAGCCGTCACCCCTCCACTTT. This codes for CASSLGQPSPLHF.

This rearrangement joins TRBV4-1 to TRBJ1-2, with no clear D. The CDR3 contains 13 residues. Trimming cost V 6 bases and J 3 bases, with 11 bases left between them. The V gene's germline CDR1 is MGHRA and CDR2 YSYEKL. CDR3 sequence (DNA): TGCGCCAGCAGACCGGACCAAGACTATGGCTACACCTTC. This translates into CASRPDQDYGYTF.

This chain joins TRBV2 and TRBJ2-2; tentative D call: TRBD1 (6 bases). CDR3 length equals 15 residues. The V gene's germline CDR1 is SNHLY and CDR2 FYNNEI. The ends were cut back, 6 bases at V and 0 bases at J, with 11 bases in the middle. As DNA, the CDR3 is TGTGCCAGCAGAGCAGGGGTGTCGAACACCGGGGAGCTGTTTTTT. Its translation is CASRAGVSNTGELFF.

This chain joins TRBV6-5 and TRBJ1-5; 7 bases map to TRBD1. The CDR3 runs to 14 residues. The germline CDR1 and CDR2 sequences are MNHEY and SVGAGI. Losses at the gene ends were 6 bases for V and 9 bases for J; bases not matched to a gene: 11. Written as DNA, the CDR3 is TGTGCCAGCAGGAGACAGGGCGCCGGGGGGCCCCAGCATTTT. Its translation: CASRRQGAGGPQHF.

The V gene is TRBV6-1, the J gene TRBJ1-2; tentative D call: TRBD1 (5 bases). CDR1 is MNHNS and CDR2 is SASEGT in the germline V gene. V was trimmed by 4 bases and J by 7 bases, leaving 22 bases between them. The CDR3 length is 16 residues. CDR3 region: CASSGGPGDVIAGYTF. The CDR3 region has the DNA TGTGCCAGCAGTGGGGGCCCGGGGGACGTAATCGCTGGCTACACCTTC.

J is TRBJ1-3 and V is TRBV6-5; D gene uncertain. The ends were cut back, 10 bases at V and 0 bases at J, with 16 bases in the middle. This CDR3 spans 15 amino acids. Germline lookup yields CDR1 MNHEY and CDR2 SVGAGI. In DNA form, the CDR3 reads TGTGCCACCCAACTCACAGTGAACTCTGGAAACACCATATATTTT. Its translation is CATQLTVNSGNTIYF.

The V and J genes are TRBV27 and TRBJ1-1; D may be TRBD1 (5 bases). This CDR3 has 15 amino acids. In germline, CDR1 is MNHEY, CDR2 SMNVEV (reference sequence). With 5 bases removed from V and 4 bases from J, the gap between germline ends came to 17 bases. The CDR3 DNA sequence: TGTGCCAGCAGTCGCTTGAGGGGCGGCGGCACTGAAGCTTTCTTT. Protein product: CASSRLRGGGTEAFF.

The sample holds one count of this clone. The chain couples TRBV5-1 to TRBJ2-7; 8 nucleotides agree with TRBD1. Trimming took 4 bases from V and 3 from J; bases not matched to a gene: 9. Looked up from germline, CDR1 is SGHRS and CDR2 is YFSETQ. The CDR3 extends over 15 amino acids. Here the CDR3 reads CASSLRPTGDYEQYF. In DNA, the CDR3 is TGCGCCAGCAGCCTCCGTCCGACAGGGGACTACGAGCAGTACTTC.

The J gene is TRBJ2-1, the V gene TRBV27; D is perhaps TRBD1 (6 bases). Trimming removed 6 bases from V and 4 bases from J, with 19 bases in between. Germline lookup yields CDR1 MNHEY and CDR2 SMNVEV (reference sequence). The CDR3 has 16 amino acids. CDR3 DNA: TGTGCCAGCAGGGTTGGGGGCACACTGGGGTACAATGAGCAGTTCTTC. Translation gives CASRVGGTLGYNEQFF.

The chain recombines TRBV5-4 with TRBJ2-1; D possibly matches TRBD1 or TRBD2 (5 bases each). Trimming left V 0 bases short and J 7 bases short, with 11 bases between. CDR1 is SGHNT, CDR2 YYREEE, per germline (reference sequence). The length of the CDR3 is 14 residues. CDR3 residues: CASSLGGFGNEQFF. In nucleotides, the CDR3 is TGTGCCAGCAGCTTGGGGGGGTTTGGGAATGAGCAGTTCTTC.

This chain uses TRBV10-3 with TRBJ1-2; 8 bases are a match to TRBD1. CDR1 is ENHRY, CDR2 SYGVKD, per germline. V trimming: 3 bases; J trimming: 7 bases; junction bases outside the gene matches: 13. The length of the CDR3 is 16 residues. CDR3 sequence (DNA): TGTGCCATCAGTGATTCTAAAAAGGACAGGGCGGGTGGCTACACCTTC. As protein: CAISDSKKDRAGGYTF.

The chain joins TRBV10-3 to TRBJ1-2, with 8 bases that match TRBD1. Germline values: CDR1 ENHRY, CDR2 SYGVKD. With V trimmed by 6 bases and J by 6 bases, 6 bases remained unmatched. The CDR3 length is 13 residues. The CDR3 reads CAIREQGVDGYTF. CDR3 DNA sequence: TGTGCCATCAGGGAACAGGGGGTAGATGGCTACACCTTC.

V is TRBV29-1 and J is TRBJ1-1; D is uncertain. The CDR3 spans 12 residues. Per the germline V gene, CDR1 is SQVTM and CDR2 is ANQGSEA. Trimming pared 7 bases from V and 4 bases from J, leaving 13 bases between. CDR3: CSARVGGTEAFF. The CDR3, as DNA: TGCAGCGCTCGGGTGGGTGGCACTGAAGCTTTCTTT.